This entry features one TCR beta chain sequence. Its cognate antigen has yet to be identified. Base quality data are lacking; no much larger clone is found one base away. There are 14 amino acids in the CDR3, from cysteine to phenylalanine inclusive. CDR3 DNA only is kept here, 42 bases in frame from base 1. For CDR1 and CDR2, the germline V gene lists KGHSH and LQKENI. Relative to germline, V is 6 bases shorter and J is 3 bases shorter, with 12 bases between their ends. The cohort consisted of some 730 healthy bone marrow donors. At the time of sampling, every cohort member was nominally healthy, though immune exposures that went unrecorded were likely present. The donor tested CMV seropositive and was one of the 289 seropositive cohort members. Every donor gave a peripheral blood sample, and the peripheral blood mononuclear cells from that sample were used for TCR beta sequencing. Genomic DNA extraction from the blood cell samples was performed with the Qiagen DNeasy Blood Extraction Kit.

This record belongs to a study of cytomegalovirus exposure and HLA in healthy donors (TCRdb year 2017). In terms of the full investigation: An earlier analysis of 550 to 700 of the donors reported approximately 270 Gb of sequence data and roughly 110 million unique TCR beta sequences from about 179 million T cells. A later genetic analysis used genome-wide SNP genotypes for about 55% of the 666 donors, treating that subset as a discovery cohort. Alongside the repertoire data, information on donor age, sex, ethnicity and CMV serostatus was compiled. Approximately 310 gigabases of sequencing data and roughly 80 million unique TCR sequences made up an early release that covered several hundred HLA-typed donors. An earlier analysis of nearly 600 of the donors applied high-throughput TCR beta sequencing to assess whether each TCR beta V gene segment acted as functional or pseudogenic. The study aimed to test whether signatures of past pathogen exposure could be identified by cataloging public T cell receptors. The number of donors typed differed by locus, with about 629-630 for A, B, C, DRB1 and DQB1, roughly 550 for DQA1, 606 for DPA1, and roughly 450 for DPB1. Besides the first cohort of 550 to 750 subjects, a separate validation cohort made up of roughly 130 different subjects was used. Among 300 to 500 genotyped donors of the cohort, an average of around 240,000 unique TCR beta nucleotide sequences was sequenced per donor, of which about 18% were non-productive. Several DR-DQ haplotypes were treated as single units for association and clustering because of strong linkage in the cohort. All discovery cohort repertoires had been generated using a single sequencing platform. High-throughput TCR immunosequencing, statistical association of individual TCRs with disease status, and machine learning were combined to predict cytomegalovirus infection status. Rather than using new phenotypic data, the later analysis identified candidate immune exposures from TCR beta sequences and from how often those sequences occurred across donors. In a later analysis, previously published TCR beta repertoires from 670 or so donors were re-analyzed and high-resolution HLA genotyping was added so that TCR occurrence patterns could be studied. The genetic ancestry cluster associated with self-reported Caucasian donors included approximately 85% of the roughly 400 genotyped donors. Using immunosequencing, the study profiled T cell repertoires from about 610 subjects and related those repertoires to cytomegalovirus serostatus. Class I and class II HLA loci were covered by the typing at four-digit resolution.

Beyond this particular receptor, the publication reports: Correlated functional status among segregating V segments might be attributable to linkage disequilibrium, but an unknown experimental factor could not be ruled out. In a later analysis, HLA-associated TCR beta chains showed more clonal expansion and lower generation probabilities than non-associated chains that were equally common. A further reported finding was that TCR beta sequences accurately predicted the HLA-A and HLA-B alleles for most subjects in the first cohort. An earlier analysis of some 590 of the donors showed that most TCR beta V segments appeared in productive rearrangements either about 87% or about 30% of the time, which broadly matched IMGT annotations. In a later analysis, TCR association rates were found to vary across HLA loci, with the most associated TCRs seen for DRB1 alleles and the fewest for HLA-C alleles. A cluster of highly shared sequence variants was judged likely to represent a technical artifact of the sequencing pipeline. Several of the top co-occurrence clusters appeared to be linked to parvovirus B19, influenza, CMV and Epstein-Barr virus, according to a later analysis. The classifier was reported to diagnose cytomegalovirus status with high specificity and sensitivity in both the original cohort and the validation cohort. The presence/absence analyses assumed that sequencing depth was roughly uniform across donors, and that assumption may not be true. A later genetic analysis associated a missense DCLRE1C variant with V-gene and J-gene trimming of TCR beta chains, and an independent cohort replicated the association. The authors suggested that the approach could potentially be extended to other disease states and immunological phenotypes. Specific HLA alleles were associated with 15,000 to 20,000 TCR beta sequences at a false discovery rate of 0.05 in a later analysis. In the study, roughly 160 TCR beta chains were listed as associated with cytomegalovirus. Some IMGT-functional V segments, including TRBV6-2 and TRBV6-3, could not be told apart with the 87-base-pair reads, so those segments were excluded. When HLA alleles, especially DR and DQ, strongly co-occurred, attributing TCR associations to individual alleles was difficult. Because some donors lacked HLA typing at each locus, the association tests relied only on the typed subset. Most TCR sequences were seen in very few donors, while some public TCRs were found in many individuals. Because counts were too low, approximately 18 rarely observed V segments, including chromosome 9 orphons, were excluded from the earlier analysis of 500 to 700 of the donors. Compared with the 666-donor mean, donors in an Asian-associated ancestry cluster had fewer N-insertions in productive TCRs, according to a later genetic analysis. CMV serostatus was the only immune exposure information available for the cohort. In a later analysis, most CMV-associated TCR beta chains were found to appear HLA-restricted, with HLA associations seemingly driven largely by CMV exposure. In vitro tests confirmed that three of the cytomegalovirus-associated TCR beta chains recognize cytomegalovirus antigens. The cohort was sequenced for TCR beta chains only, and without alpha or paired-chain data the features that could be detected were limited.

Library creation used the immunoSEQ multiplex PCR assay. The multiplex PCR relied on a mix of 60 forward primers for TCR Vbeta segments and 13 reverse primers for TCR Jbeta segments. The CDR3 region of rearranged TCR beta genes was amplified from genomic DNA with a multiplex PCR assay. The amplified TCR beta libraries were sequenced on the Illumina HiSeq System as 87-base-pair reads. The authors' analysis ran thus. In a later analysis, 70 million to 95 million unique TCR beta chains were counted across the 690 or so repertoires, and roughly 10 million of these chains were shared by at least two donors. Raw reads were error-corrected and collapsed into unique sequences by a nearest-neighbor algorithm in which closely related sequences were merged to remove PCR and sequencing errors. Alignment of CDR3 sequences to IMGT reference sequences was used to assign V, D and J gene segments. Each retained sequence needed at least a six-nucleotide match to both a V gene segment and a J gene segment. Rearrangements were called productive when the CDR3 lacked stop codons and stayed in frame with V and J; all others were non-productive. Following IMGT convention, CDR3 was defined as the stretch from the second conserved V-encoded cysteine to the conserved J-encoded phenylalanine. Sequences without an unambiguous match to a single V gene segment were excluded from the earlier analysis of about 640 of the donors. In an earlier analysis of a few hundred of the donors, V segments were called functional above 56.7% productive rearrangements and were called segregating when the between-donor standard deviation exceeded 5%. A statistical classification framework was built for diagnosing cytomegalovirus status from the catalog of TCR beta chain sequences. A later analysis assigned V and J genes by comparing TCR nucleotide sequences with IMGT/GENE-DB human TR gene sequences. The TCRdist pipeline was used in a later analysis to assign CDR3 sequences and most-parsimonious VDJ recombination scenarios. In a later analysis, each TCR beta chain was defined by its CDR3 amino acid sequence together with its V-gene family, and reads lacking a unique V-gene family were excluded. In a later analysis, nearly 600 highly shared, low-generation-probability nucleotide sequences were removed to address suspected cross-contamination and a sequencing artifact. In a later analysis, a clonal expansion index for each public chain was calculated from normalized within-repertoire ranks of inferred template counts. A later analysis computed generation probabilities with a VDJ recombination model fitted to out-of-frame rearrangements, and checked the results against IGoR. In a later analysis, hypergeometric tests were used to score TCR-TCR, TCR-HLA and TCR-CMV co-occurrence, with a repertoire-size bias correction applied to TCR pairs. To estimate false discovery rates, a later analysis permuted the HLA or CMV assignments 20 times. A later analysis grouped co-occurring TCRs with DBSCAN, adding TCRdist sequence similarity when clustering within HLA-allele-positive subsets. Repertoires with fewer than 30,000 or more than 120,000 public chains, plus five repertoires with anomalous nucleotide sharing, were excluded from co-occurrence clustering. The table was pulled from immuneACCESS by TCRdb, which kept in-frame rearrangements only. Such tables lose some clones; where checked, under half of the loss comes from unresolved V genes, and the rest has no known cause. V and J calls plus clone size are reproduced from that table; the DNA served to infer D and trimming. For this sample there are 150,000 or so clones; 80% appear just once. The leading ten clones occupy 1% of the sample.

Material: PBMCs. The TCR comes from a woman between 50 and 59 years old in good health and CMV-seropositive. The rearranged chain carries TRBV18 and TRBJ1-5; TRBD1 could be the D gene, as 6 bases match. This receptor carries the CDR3 CASSLDRLNQPQHF. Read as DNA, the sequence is TGTGCCAGCTCCTTAGACAGGCTCAATCAGCCCCAGCATTTT.